This T cell receptor (beta chain) is drawn from a study of cytomegalovirus exposure and HLA in healthy donors. With respect to this clone: Its antigen remains unidentified.

Vbeta (60) and Jbeta (13) primers were used in the PCR. Only in-frame clones appear in the TCRdb table, and some are missing; sequencing was by immunoSEQ multiplex PCR. The sample has approximately 150,000 clones, over 80% seen once. Regarding the study as a whole: Among TCR sequences, most were rare, though some public TCRs appeared in many donors.

Per germline, CDR1 MNHEY and CDR2 SVGAGI. The CDR3 extends over 14 amino acids. Trimming cost V 5 bases and J 11 bases, with 18 bases left between them. J is TRBJ1-4 and V is TRBV6-5; a possible D gene is TRBD1 (5 bases). The TCR comes from a human donor in good health. Sequenced sample: PBMCs. DNA for the CDR3: TGTGCCAGCAGTACGGGAGTTCTTGGGGCCAAACTGTTTTTT. Protein product: CASSTGVLGAKLFF.